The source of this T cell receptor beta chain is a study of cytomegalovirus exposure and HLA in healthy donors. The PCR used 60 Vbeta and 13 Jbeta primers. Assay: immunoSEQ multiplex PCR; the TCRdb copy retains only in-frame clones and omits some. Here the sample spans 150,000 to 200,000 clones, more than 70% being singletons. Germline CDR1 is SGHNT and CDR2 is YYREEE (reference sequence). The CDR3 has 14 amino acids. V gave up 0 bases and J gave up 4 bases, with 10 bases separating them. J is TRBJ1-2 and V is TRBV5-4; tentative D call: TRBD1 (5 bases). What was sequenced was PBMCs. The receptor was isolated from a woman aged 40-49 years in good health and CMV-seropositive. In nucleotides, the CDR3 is TGTGCCAGCAGCTTGGGCGCAGGGCCCTATGGCTACACCTTC. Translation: CASSLGAGPYGYTF.